These 20 T cell receptor beta chains were sequenced from one sample in a study of blood T cell repertoires in COVID-19. Produced via immunoSEQ multiplex PCR; TCRdb's table is partial and in-frame only. The data hold 250,000 to 350,000 clones, with 87% observed a single time. Material: peripheral blood. These TCRs come from a woman in her 50s who had recovered from COVID-19.

V is TRBV7-2 and J is TRBJ2-3; no definite D call. Germline loops: CDR1 SGHTA, CDR2 FQGNSA. This CDR3 has 14 residues. Between the trimmed V and J ends, which lost 1 base and 3 bases, there was a span of 8 bases. CDR3 in amino acids: CASSLEAGTDTQYF. For the CDR3, the DNA is TGTGCCAGCAGCTTAGAAGCCGGTACAGATACGCAGTATTTT. The entire variable domain, with the rest obtained from reference TRBV7-2 and TRBJ2-3, is as follows: GAGVSQSPSNKVTEKGKDVELRCDPISGHTALYWYRQSLGQGLEFLIYFQGNSAPDKSGLPSDRFSAERTGGSVSTLTIQRTQQEDSAVYLCASSLEAGTDTQYFGPGTRLTVL.

This clone came up once. This chain links TRBV2 with TRBJ1-4; TRBD1 aligns across 8 bases. The CDR3 has 15 amino acids. Germline CDR1 reads SNHLY; CDR2 reads FYNNEI. Losses at the gene ends were 5 bases for V and 4 bases for J; bases not matched to a gene: 6. The CDR3 bases are TGTGCCAGCAGTCCGACAGGGGCTGATAATGAAAAACTGTTTTTT. Translating it yields CASSPTGADNEKLFF. The full variable domain, completed using reference TRBV2 and TRBJ1-4, is EPEVTQTPSHQVTQMGQEVILRCVPISNHLYFYWYRQILGQKVEFLVSFYNNEISEKSEIFDDQFSVERPDGSNFTLKIRSTKLEDSAMYFCASSPTGADNEKLFFGSGTQLSVL.

The chain joins TRBV25-1 to TRBJ2-1, with D tentatively TRBD2 (6 bases). Germline CDR1 MGHDK, CDR2 SYGVNS. This CDR3 is 14 amino acids long. The V end lost 4 bases, the J end lost 0 bases, and 7 bases lay between the germline ends. Written as DNA, the CDR3 is TGTGCCAGCAGTGGGCGGGACTCCTACAATGAGCAGTTCTTC. Translated, it gives CASSGRDSYNEQFF.

The V and J genes are TRBV28 and TRBJ2-7; D is unclear. V was clipped by 6 bases and J by 6 bases, with 15 bases between them. This CDR3 comprises 13 residues. Looked up from germline, CDR1 is MDHEN and CDR2 is SYDVKM. CDR3: CASRRGTALEQYF. The CDR3 DNA reads as TGTGCCAGCAGGAGAGGAACCGCCCTCGAGCAGTACTTC.

Comments on this clone: This may arise from a read error, as a much more abundant clone is one base away. The rearrangement links TRBV6-5 to TRBJ2-7; 8 nucleotides match TRBD1. CDR3 length equals 16 residues. From germline, CDR1 is MNHEY and CDR2 SVGAGI. The CDR3 coding sequence is TGTGCCAGCAATTACTCCGGCAGGGGGCACTCCTACGAGCAGTACTTC. Encoded protein: CASNYSGRGHSYEQYF.

Note on this clone: The sample holds other DNA sequences that translate to the same CDR3. The CDR3 region has the DNA TGTGCCAGCAGCGTAGGGGGGCCCAATCAGCCCCAGCATTTT. This sequence encodes CASSVGGPNQPQHF. The chain has TRBV9 and TRBJ1-5; a weak D match, TRBD1 (6 bases). The germline gives CDR1 SGDLS, CDR2 YYNGEE. This CDR3 region has 14 residues. V lost 0 bases and J lost 3, with 7 bases in between.

This sequence joins TRBV6-2 or TRBV6-3 and TRBJ2-1; maybe TRBD2 (5 bases). Germline-derived CDR1 and CDR2 are MNHEY and SVGEGT. The CDR3 extends over 13 amino acids. Deletions cut 4 bases from V and 10 bases from J, with 14 bases between. The CDR3 loop reads CASSSYARGEQFF. The CDR3 bases are TGTGCCAGCAGTTCCTACGCCCGCGGGGAGCAGTTCTTC.

This clone is a singleton in its sample. This chain connects TRBV4-3 to TRBJ1-5, with D tentatively TRBD1 (5 bases). CDR3 length: 14 amino acids. Germline V gives CDR1 LGHNA, CDR2 YSLEER. V lost 8 bases and J 0 bases, leaving 11 bases between the germline ends. The CDR3 region has the DNA TGCGCCAGCCGACAGACCCATAGCAATCAGCCCCAGCATTTT. Protein sequence: CASRQTHSNQPQHF.

The chain has TRBV4-1 and TRBJ1-1, with 10 bases fitting TRBD1. Germline V gene sequence: CDR1 MGHRA, CDR2 YSYEKL. This CDR3 spans 16 amino acids. The trim removed 3 bases at V and 3 bases at J, leaving 7 bases unmatched. The CDR3 nucleotides are TGCGCCAGCAGCCATTTAACCGGGACAGGGGACACTGAAGCTTTCTTT. Translating it yields CASSHLTGTGDTEAFF.

The chain carries TRBV2 and TRBJ1-1; D ambiguous. Trimming shortened V by 6 bases and J by 4 bases, and 12 bases separated the two germline ends. The CDR3 covers 13 residues. Germline assignment: CDR1 SNHLY and CDR2 FYNNEI. As DNA, the CDR3 is TGTGCCAGCAGCCCGCGGAGCGGCACTGAAGCTTTCTTT. It encodes CASSPRSGTEAFF.

The V gene is TRBV19, the J gene TRBJ2-7; 7 bases align to TRBD2. Germline CDR1 and CDR2: LNHDA and SQIVND (reference sequence). Trimming at V came to 5 bases and at J to 3 bases, leaving 13 bases not matched to a gene. This CDR3 has 16 amino acids. CDR3 loop: CASSPKGGRALYEQYF. In DNA form, the CDR3 reads TGTGCCAGTAGTCCCAAAGGAGGGAGGGCCCTCTACGAGCAGTACTTC.

This chain joins TRBV27 and TRBJ2-7; TRBD2 is a possible D gene (5 bases). Germline loops: CDR1 MNHEY, CDR2 SMNVEV (reference sequence). The V gene lost 2 bases and the J gene lost 5 bases, with 13 bases spanning the gap. The CDR3 is 14 amino acids. CDR3 sequence: CASSLLFRLHEQYF. CDR3 bases: TGTGCCAGCAGTTTACTCTTCCGACTACACGAGCAGTACTTC.

The chain joins TRBV13 to TRBJ1-1; 8 bases fit TRBD1. Unmatched junction bases numbered 12, after V lost 3 bases and J lost 6 bases. CDR3 length: 16 amino acids. CDR1 PRHDT and CDR2 FYEKMQ come from the germline V gene (reference sequence). CDR3 sequence: CASSLTGVSNSPEAFF. In DNA form, the CDR3 reads TGTGCCAGCAGCTTGACAGGGGTCTCAAATAGCCCTGAAGCTTTCTTT.

The rearrangement joins TRBV6-5 to TRBJ1-2; 8 positions match TRBD1. From germline, CDR1 is MNHEY and CDR2 SVGAGI. V dropped 4 bases and J dropped 6; count of bases not matched to a gene: 7. This CDR3 region has 14 residues. CDR3 amino acids: CASSSQTGAHGYTF. For the CDR3, the DNA is TGTGCCAGCAGTTCCCAGACAGGGGCCCATGGCTACACCTTC.

The chain is built from TRBV9 and TRBJ2-1; no firm D call. The CDR3 has 15 residues. Deletions cut 2 bases from V and 5 bases from J, with 14 bases between. Germline values: CDR1 SGDLS, CDR2 YYNGEE. The CDR3 nucleotides are TGTGCCAGCAGCGTTCAGGCCCTGGTTAACAATGAGCAGTTCTTC. It codes for CASSVQALVNNEQFF. Using reference TRBV9 and TRBJ2-1 for the parts outside the CDR3, the full variable domain is DSGVTQTPKHLITATGQRVTLRCSPRSGDLSVYWYQQSLDQGLQFLIQYYNGEERAKGNILERFSAQQFPDLHSELNLSSLELGDSALYFCASSVQALVNNEQFFGPGTRLTVL.

The chain joins TRBV28 to TRBJ2-7; no definite D call. V gave up 4 bases and J gave up 7 bases, with 14 bases separating them. The CDR3 has 13 residues. Per germline, CDR1 MDHEN and CDR2 SYDVKM. The CDR3 DNA sequence: TGTGCCAGCAGTTCCCTACCGTCTAGAGAGCAGTACTTC. It encodes CASSSLPSREQYF.

The chain couples TRBV6-1 to TRBJ2-3, with 12 bases fitting TRBD2. The CDR3 has 16 residues. CDR1 and CDR2 from the germline V gene are MNHNS and SASEGT. The junction had 4 bases not matched to a gene; V was cut back by 4 bases and J by 2 bases. The CDR3 nucleotides are TGTGCCAGCAGTGTGCTAGCGGGAGGGTACACAGATACGCAGTATTTT. It specifies CASSVLAGGYTDTQYF.

The rearrangement joins TRBV19 to TRBJ2-5, with D maybe TRBD2 (5 bases). The CDR3 totals 14 residues. V was trimmed by 3 bases and J by 4 bases, leaving 12 bases between them. Germline assignment: CDR1 LNHDA and CDR2 SQIVND (reference sequence). The DNA for the CDR3 is TGTGCCAGTAGTATTAATCACCGGGGAGAGACCCAGTACTTC. As protein: CASSINHRGETQYF.

V and J are TRBV11-2 and TRBJ1-4, with TRBD1 identical over 8 bases. Germline assignment: CDR1 SGHAT and CDR2 FQNNGV. J lost 6 bases, V lost 5 bases, and 11 bases had no gene match. The CDR3 spans 16 residues. In DNA form, the CDR3 reads TGTGCCAGCAGCCGTATTCAGGACAGGGCTCATGAAAAACTGTTTTTT. It specifies CASSRIQDRAHEKLFF.

This clone was found once. This rearrangement joins TRBV11-2 to TRBJ2-1, with 8 bases lining up with TRBD2. Germline lookup yields CDR1 SGHAT and CDR2 FQNNGV. CDR3 length: 14 amino acids. V lost 2 bases to trimming and J lost 8 bases; unmatched junction nucleotides: 5. Written as DNA, the CDR3 is TGTGCCAGCAGCTTAAGACTAGCGTCCGATGAGCAGTTCTTC. It specifies CASSLRLASDEQFF.